This TCR beta chain was observed in a study of T cell repertoires in cytomegalovirus infection. At least ten counts were recorded for this clonotype. Antigen: not known. Study-level results: Public TCR beta family frequency separated CMV-and-HLA carriers, including in an independent cohort.

A single record per CDR3 protein comes from TCRdb applying MiXCR to the reads. The table shows 200,000 to 250,000 distinct CDR3 sequences, with 6.5% occurring only once. Germline CDR1 reads LNHNV; CDR2 reads YYDKDF (reference sequence). The ends were cut back, 5 bases at V and 10 bases at J, with 12 bases in the middle. The CDR3 loop spans 12 amino acids. The V and J genes are TRBV15 and TRBJ2-1; perhaps TRBD1 as D (6 bases). The clonotype was recovered from a human donor in good health (CMV status not recorded). Some clones in this sample may be carry-over from other donors' samples. Sequencing was carried out using PBMCs. CDR3 nucleotides: TGTGCCACCAGCCGGGCCACAGGGGAGCAGTTCTTC. As protein: CATSRATGEQFF.